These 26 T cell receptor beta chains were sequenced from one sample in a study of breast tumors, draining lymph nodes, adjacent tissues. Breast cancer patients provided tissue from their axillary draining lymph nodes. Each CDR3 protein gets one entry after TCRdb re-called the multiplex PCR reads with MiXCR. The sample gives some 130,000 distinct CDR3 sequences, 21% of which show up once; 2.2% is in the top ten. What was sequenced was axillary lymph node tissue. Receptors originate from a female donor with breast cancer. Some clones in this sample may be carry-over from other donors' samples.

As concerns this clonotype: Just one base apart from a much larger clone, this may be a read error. The DNA of the CDR3 is TGTGCCTGGAGTGTACTCGGGAGGGGGGGAGGCTATGGCTACGCCTTC. Translating gives CAWSVLGRGGGYGYAF. The rearrangement links TRBV30 to TRBJ1-2; D perhaps matches TRBD1 (6 bases). This CDR3 is built from 16 residues. The V gene's germline CDR1 is GTSNPN and CDR2 SVGIG (reference sequence).

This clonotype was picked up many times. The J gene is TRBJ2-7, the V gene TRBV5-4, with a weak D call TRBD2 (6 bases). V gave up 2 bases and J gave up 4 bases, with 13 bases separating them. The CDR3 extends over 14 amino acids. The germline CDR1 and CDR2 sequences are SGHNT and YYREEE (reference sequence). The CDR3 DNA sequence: TGTGCCAGCAGCTTTTTAGCGGAGGGGTACGAGCAGTACTTC. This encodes CASSFLAEGYEQYF.

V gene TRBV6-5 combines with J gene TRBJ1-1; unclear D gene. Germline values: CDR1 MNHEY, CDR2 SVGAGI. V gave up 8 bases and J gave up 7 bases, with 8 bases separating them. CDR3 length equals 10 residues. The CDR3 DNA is TGTGCCAGCCGGGAAGGTGAAGCTTTCTTT. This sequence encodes CASREGEAFF.

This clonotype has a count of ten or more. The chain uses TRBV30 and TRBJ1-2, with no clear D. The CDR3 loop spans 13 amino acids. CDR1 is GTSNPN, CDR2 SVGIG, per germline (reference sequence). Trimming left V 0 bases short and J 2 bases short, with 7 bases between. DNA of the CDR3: TGTGCCTGGAGTGTATCCCCGAACTATGGCTACACCTTC. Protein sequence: CAWSVSPNYGYTF.

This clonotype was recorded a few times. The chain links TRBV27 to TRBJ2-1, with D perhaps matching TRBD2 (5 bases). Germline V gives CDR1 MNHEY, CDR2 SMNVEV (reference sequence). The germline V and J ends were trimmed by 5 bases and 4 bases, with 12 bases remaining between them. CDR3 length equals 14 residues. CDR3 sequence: CASSPDYSYNEQFF. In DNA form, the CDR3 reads TGTGCCAGCAGTCCAGACTATTCTTACAATGAGCAGTTCTTC.

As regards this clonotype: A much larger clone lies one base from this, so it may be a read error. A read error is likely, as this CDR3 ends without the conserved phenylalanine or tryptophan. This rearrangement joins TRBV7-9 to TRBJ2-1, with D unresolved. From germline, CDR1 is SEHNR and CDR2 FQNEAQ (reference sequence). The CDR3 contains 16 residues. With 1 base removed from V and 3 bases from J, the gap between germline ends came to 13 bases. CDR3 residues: CASSLVGSQYYNEQFL. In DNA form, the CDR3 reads TGTGCCAGCAGCTTAGTCGGGTCCCAGTACTACAATGAGCAGTTCCTC.

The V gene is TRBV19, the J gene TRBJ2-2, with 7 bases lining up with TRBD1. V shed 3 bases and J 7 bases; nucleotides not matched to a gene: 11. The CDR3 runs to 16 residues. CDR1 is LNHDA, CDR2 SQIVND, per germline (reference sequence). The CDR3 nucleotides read TGTGCCAGTAGTATGAGACAGGGCTGGGATGGCGGGGAGCTGTTTTTT. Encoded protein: CASSMRQGWDGGELFF.

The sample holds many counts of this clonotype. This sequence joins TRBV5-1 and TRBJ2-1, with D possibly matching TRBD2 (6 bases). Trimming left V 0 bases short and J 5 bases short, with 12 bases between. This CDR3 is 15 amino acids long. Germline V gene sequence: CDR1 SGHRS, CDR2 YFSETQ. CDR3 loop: CASSLGSGLNNEQFF. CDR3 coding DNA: TGCGCCAGCAGCTTGGGTAGCGGCCTAAACAATGAGCAGTTCTTC.

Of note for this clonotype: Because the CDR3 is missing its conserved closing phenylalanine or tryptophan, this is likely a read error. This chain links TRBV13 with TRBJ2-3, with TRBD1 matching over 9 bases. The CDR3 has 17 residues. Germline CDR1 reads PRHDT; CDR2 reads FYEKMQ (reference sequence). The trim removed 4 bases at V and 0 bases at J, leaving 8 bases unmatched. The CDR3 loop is CASSSGQGHTSTDTQYY. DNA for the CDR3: TGTGCCAGCAGCTCGGGACAGGGACATACTAGCACAGATACGCAGTATTAT.

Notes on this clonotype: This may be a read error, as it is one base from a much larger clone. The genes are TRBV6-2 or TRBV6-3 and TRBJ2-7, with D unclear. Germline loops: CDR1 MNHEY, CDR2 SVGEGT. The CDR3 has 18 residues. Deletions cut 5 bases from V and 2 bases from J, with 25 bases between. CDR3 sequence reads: CASSPTSLSTGFAYEQYF. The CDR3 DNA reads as TGTGCCAGCAGTCCCACATCCCTCAGCACCGGTTTTGCCTACGAGCAGTACTTC.

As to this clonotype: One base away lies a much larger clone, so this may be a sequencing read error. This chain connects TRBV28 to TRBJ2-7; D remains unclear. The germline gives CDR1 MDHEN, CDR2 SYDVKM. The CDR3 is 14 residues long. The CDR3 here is CASSPHHRYYGQYF. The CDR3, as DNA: TGTGCCAGCAGTCCCCATCACAGATACTACGGGCAGTACTTC.

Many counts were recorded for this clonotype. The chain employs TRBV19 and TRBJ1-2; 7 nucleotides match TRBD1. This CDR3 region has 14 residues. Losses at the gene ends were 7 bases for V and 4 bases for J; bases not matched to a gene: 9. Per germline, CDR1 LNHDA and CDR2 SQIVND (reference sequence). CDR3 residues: CASTLSTGTYGYTF. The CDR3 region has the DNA TGTGCCAGTACCCTTTCGACAGGGACCTATGGCTACACCTTC.

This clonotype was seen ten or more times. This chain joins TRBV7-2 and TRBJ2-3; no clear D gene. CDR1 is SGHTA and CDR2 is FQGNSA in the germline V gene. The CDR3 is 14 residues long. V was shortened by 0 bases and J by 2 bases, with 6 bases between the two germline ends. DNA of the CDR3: TGTGCCAGCAGCTTAGCTGGGATCACAGATACGCAGTATTTT. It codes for CASSLAGITDTQYF.

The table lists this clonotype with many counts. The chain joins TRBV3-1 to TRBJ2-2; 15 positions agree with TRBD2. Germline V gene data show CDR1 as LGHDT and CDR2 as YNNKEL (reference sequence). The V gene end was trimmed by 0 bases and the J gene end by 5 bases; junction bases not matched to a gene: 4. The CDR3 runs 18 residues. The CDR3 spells CASSQEGTSGRRTGELFF. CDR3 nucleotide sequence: TGTGCCAGCAGCCAAGAAGGGACTAGCGGGAGGAGGACCGGGGAGCTGTTTTTT.

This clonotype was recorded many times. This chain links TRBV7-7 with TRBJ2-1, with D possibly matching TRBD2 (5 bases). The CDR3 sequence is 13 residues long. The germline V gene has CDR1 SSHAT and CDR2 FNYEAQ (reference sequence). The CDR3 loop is CASESSYGDEQFF. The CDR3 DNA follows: TGTGCTAGCGAATCATCTTACGGCGATGAGCAGTTCTTC. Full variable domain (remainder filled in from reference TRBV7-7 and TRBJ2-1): GAGVSQSPRYKVTKRGQDVTLRCDPISSHATLYWYQQALGQGPEFLTYFNYEAQPDKSGLPSDRFSAERPEGSISTLTIQRTEQRDSAMYRCASESSYGDEQFFGPGTRLTVL.

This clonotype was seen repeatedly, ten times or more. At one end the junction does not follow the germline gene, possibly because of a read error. The CDR3 is CASTEMGREDTREQFF. CDR3 DNA: TGTGCTAGCACCGAGATGGGGCGGGAGGACACACGGGAGCAGTTCTTC. The chain carries TRBV7-7 and TRBJ2-1, with TRBD2 matching over 8 bases. Germline values: CDR1 SSHAT, CDR2 FNYEAQ (reference sequence). The CDR3 sequence is 16 residues long. The variable domain in full, with the rest retrieved from reference TRBV7-7 and TRBJ2-1, is GAGVSQSPRYKVTKRGQDVTLRCDPISSHATLYWYQQALGQGPEFLTYFNYEAQPDKSGLPSDRFSAERPEGSISTLTIQRTEQRDSAMYRCASTEMGREDTREQFFGPGTRLTVL.

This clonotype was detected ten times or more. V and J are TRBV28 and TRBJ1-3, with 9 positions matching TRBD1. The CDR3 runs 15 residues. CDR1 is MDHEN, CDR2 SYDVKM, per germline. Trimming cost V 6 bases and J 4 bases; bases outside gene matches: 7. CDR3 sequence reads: CASREQGATGNTIYF. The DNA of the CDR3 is TGTGCCAGCAGGGAACAGGGGGCTACAGGAAACACCATATATTTT.

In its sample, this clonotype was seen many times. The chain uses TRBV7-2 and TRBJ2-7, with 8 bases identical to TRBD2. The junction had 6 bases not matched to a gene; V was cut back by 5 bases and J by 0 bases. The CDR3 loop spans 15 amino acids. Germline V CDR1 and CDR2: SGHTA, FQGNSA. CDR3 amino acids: CASSEGLALSYEQYF. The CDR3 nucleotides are TGTGCCAGCAGCGAAGGACTAGCCCTCTCCTACGAGCAGTACTTC.

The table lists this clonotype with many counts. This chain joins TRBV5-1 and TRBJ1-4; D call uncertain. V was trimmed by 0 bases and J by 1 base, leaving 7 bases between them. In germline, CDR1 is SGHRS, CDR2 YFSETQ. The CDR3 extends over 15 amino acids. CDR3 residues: CASSLAGGTNEKLFF. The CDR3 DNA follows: TGCGCCAGCAGCTTGGCCGGCGGAACTAATGAAAAACTGTTTTTT.

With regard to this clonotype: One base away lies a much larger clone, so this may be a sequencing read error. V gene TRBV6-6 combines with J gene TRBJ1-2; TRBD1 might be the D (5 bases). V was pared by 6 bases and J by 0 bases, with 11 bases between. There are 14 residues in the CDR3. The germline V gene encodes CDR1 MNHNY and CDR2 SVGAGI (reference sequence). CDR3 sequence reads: CASSPGGANYGYTF. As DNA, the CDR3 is TGTGCCAGCAGCCCTGGGGGGGCTAACTATGGCTACACCTTC.

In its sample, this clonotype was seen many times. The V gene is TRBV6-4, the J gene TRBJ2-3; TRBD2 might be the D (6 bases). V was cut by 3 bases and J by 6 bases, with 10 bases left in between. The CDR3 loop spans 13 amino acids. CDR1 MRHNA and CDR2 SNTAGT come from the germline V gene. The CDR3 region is CASSEGSGDTQYF. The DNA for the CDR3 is TGTGCCAGCAGTGAAGGGAGCGGGGATACGCAGTATTTT.

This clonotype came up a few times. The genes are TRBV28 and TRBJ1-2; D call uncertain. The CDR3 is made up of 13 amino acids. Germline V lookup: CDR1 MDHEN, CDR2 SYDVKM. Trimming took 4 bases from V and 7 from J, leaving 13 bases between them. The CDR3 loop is CASSSGRTGGYTF. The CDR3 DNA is TGTGCCAGCAGTTCCGGAAGGACGGGTGGCTACACCTTC.

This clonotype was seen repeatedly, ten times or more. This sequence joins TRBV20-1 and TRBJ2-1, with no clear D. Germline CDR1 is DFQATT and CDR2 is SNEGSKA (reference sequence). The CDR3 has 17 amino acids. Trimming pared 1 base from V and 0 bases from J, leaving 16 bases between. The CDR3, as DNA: TGCAGTGCTAGAGGGTTCGGTGGGGAAAGCTCCTACAATGAGCAGTTCTTC. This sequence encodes CSARGFGGESSYNEQFF.

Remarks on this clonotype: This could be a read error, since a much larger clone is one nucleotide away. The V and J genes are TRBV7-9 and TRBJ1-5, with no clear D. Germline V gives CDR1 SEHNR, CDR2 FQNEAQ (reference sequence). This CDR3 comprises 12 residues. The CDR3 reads CASSFSNRPQHF. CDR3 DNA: TGTGCCAGCAGCTTTAGCAATCGGCCCCAGCATTTT.

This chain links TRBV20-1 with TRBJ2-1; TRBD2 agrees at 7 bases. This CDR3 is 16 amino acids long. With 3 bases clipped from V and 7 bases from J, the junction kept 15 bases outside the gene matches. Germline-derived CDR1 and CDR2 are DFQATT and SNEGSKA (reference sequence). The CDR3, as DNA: TGCAGTGCTAGGGGGGGGGGGTCGAGGGAATTAAATGAGCAGTTCTTC. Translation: CSARGGGSRELNEQFF.

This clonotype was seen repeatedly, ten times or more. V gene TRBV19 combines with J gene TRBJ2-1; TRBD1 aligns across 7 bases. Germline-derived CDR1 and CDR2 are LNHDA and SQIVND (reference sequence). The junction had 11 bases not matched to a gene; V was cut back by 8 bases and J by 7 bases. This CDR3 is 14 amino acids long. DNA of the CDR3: TGTGCCAGTGCACCGGGACAGCGGAGGAATGAGCAGTTCTTC. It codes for CASAPGQRRNEQFF.